This T cell receptor beta chain appears in the sequencing data of a study of post-analysis software for immune sequencing data. Overall study findings and caveats: Compared with controls, patients had more of five or six TRBV segments, including TRBV5-6, TRBV5-1 and TRBV20-1.

cDNA libraries of TCR beta carried unique molecular identifiers. Each batch of roughly 1 to 11 million T cells produced 450,000 to 500,000 cDNA molecules. TCRdb recomputed calls from the PCR reads with MiXCR, one row per CDR3 protein. The data show under 900,000 distinct CDR3 sequences, approximately 53% seen once. This clonotype appeared many times. Its target is not known. Per germline, CDR1 MNHNY and CDR2 SVGAGI (reference sequence). This CDR3 is 13 amino acids long. V lost 5 bases and J lost 0, with 5 bases in between. The specimen sequenced was blood. V is TRBV6-6 and J is TRBJ2-1, with D perhaps matching TRBD1 (5 bases). This sequence originates from a girl between 5 and 17 years old with multiple sclerosis. The CDR3 DNA follows: TGTGCCAGCAGTCAGGGCTCCTACAATGAGCAGTTCTTC. It yields the protein CASSQGSYNEQFF.